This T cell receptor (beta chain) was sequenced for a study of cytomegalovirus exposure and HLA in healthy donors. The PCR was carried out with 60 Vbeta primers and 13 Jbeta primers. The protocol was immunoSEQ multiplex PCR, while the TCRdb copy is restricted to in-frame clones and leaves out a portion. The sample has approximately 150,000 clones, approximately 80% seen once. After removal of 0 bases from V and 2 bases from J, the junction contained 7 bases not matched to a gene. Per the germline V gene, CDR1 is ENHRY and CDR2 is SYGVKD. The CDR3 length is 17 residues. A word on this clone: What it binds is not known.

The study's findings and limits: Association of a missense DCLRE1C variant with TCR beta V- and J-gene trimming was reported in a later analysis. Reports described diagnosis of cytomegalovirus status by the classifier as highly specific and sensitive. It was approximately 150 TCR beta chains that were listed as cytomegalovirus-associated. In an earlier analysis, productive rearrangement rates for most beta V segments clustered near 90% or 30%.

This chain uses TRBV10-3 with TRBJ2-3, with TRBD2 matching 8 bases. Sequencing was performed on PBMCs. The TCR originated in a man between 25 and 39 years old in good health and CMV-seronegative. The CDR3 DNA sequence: TGTGCCATCAGTGAGTCATGGGCGGGGGGCCTCACAGATACGCAGTATTTT. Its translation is CAISESWAGGLTDTQYF.